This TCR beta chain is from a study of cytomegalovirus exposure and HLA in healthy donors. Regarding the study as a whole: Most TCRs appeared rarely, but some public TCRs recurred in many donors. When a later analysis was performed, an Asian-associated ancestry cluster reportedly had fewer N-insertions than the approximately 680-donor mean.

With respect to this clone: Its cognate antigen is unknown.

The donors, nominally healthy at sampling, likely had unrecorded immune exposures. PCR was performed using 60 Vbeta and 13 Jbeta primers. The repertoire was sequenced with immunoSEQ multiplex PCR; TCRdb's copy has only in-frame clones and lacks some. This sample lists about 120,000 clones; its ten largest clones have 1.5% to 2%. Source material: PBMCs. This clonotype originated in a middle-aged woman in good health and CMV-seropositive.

CDR3 residues: CATAQGTSSGNTIYF. In DNA, the CDR3 is TGTGCCACCGCTCAGGGGACCAGCTCTGGAAACACCATATATTTT. The chain recombines TRBV15 with TRBJ1-3, with a tentative D call TRBD1 (6 bases). Between the trimmed V and J ends, which lost 8 bases and 0 bases, there was a span of 14 bases. CDR3 length: 15 amino acids. CDR1 is LNHNV and CDR2 is YYDKDF in the germline V gene (reference sequence).